The 24 T cell receptor beta chains presented below share a single source sample, sequenced in a study of blood T cell repertoires in COVID-19. Clones were sequenced by immunoSEQ multiplex PCR, and TCRdb holds only the in-frame ones, with some missing. This table holds over 85,000 clones, around 84% found once. The sample taken for sequencing was peripheral blood. The source of these receptors is a middle-aged man with acute or convalescent COVID-19.

V is TRBV5-6 and J is TRBJ1-2; maybe TRBD1 (6 bases). The ends were cut back, 4 bases at V and 4 bases at J, with 11 bases in the middle. Germline V gene sequence: CDR1 SGHDT, CDR2 YYEEEE. The CDR3 sequence is 13 residues long. The CDR3 nucleotides are TGTGCCAGCAGCCTCGGACAGCTCTATGGCTACACCTTC. Translation: CASSLGQLYGYTF.

V gene TRBV5-6 combines with J gene TRBJ2-3; 9 bases fit TRBD1. This CDR3 is 14 amino acids long. The germline V gene encodes CDR1 SGHDT and CDR2 YYEEEE. The trim removed 3 bases at V and 1 base at J, leaving 0 bases unmatched. The CDR3 DNA reads as TGTGCCAGCAGCTGGACAGGGGGCACAGATACGCAGTATTTT. Translating it yields CASSWTGGTDTQYF.

This chain connects TRBV27 to TRBJ2-1; TRBD2 matches 8 bases. The CDR3 spans 15 residues. V shed 1 base, J shed 9 bases, and the junction held 8 bases outside the gene matches. Germline CDR1 and CDR2: MNHEY and SMNVEV (reference sequence). CDR3 bases: TGTGCCAGCAGTTTATTGTACGGGAGGGCCACTGAGCAGTTCTTC. It encodes CASSLLYGRATEQFF.

This clone was observed a single time. V gene TRBV18 combines with J gene TRBJ1-1; D might be TRBD1 (5 bases). CDR1 and CDR2 (germline): KGHSH, LQKENI. V lost 10 bases, J lost 4 bases, and 19 bases lay in between. The CDR3 length is 14 residues. The CDR3 DNA reads as TGTGCCACCGACAAAGGGCAGGGAGGCACTGAAGCTTTCTTT. It codes for CATDKGQGGTEAFF.

The V gene is TRBV19, the J gene TRBJ1-1; no firm D call. This CDR3 spans 14 amino acids. Per the germline V gene, CDR1 is LNHDA and CDR2 is SQIVND (reference sequence). The V end lost 5 bases, the J end lost 5 bases, and 15 bases lay between the germline ends. CDR3 in DNA: TGTGCCAGTAGTCCCCCCGATCCGAGGACTGAAGCTTTCTTT. Its protein product is CASSPPDPRTEAFF.

CDR3 DNA sequence: TGTGCCACCAGCAGAGATTTCGAGAGTAGCTATGGCTACACCTTC. Amino acid sequence: CATSRDFESSYGYTF. The chain is built from TRBV15 and TRBJ1-2; D is unclear. This CDR3 has 15 residues. Germline V lookup: CDR1 LNHNV, CDR2 YYDKDF (reference sequence). V lost 0 bases to trimming and J lost 4 bases, with 12 bases between them.

Comment on this clone: This sample includes further DNA sequences coding for the same CDR3. The CDR3 reads CASSPSAGQGGNQPQHF. CDR3 nucleotide sequence: TGTGCCAGCTCACCATCGGCGGGACAGGGCGGCAATCAGCCCCAGCATTTT. This chain links TRBV18 with TRBJ1-5; 9 bases fit TRBD1. Trimming at V came to 2 bases and at J to 2 bases, leaving 7 bases not matched to a gene. The V gene's germline CDR1 is KGHSH and CDR2 LQKENI. The CDR3 length is 17 residues.

The V gene is TRBV24-1, the J gene TRBJ1-2, with 7 bases matching TRBD1. Germline V lookup: CDR1 KGHDR, CDR2 SFDVKD. V lost 3 bases to trimming and J lost 2 bases; unmatched junction nucleotides: 5. This CDR3 has 15 residues. The CDR3 reads CATSDPGTANYGYTF. The CDR3, as DNA: TGTGCCACCAGTGATCCCGGGACAGCAAACTATGGCTACACCTTC.

This clone has a single count. The chain employs TRBV5-1 and TRBJ2-7, with unresolved D. CDR1 is SGHRS, CDR2 YFSETQ, per germline. The CDR3 covers 17 residues. V lost 0 bases and J 2 bases, leaving 18 bases between the germline ends. CDR3 residues: CASSLGGQMSLTYEQYF. The CDR3 coding sequence is TGCGCCAGCAGCTTGGGCGGCCAGATGTCTCTTACCTACGAGCAGTACTTC. The variable domain in full, with the rest retrieved from reference TRBV5-1 and TRBJ2-7, is KAGVTQTPRYLIKTRGQQVTLSCSPISGHRSVSWYQQTPGQGLQFLFEYFSETQRNKGNFPGRFSGRQFSNSRSEMNVSTLELGDSALYLCASSLGGQMSLTYEQYFGPGTRLTVT.

The chain uses TRBV3-1 (or the pseudogene TRBV3-2) and TRBJ1-5, with TRBD1 as a possible D gene (6 bases). Trimming stripped 6 bases from V and 4 bases from J, with 10 bases between. The CDR3 contains 13 residues. The germline V gene has CDR1 LGHDT and CDR2 YNNKEL (reference sequence). DNA for the CDR3: TGTGCCAGCAGTGGGACACTTAATCAGCCCCAGCATTTT. Its translation: CASSGTLNQPQHF.

V usage is TRBV5-6 and J usage is TRBJ1-3; no clear D. Trimming stripped 1 base from V and 0 bases from J, with 5 bases between. The CDR3 totals 14 residues. Germline V gene sequence: CDR1 SGHDT, CDR2 YYEEEE. In nucleotides, the CDR3 is TGTGCCAGCAGCTTGAGCCTCTCTGGAAACACCATATATTTT. Translation gives CASSLSLSGNTIYF.

V gene TRBV27 combines with J gene TRBJ1-1, with TRBD1 matching 7 bases. Germline values: CDR1 MNHEY, CDR2 SMNVEV (reference sequence). The trim removed 5 bases at V and 4 bases at J, leaving 7 bases unmatched. The CDR3 runs to 14 residues. CDR3 sequence reads: CASSPDRVGTEAFF. For the CDR3, the DNA is TGTGCCAGCAGTCCAGACAGGGTTGGCACTGAAGCTTTCTTT.

This clone was counted between two and nine times. The genes are TRBV25-1 and TRBJ2-1; the match to TRBD2 covers 8 bases. The ends lost 4 bases at V and 1 base at J; junction bases unmatched: 6. This CDR3 spans 16 amino acids. Germline loops: CDR1 MGHDK, CDR2 SYGVNS. The CDR3, as DNA: TGTGCCAGCAGTGGTAGCGGGGTGAGATCCTACAATGAGCAGTTCTTC. It codes for CASSGSGVRSYNEQFF.

This chain connects TRBV7-2 to TRBJ2-5; D remains ambiguous. Germline loops: CDR1 SGHTA, CDR2 FQGNSA. The V end was cut by 3 bases, the J end by 5 bases, with 10 bases between. CDR3 length equals 13 residues. The CDR3 DNA reads TGTGCCAGCAGCTTCTCTAGACGGGAGACCCAGTACTTC. This translates into CASSFSRRETQYF.

This clone was picked up one time. This chain uses TRBV3-1 (or the pseudogene TRBV3-2) with TRBJ1-1; D ambiguous. The length of the CDR3 is 13 residues. Germline CDR1 and CDR2: LGHDT and YNNKEL (reference sequence). Between the trimmed V and J ends, which lost 2 bases and 1 base, there was a span of 5 bases. The CDR3 spells CASSQFRNTEAFF. CDR3 nucleotides: TGTGCCAGCAGCCAATTCCGGAACACTGAAGCTTTCTTT.

The J gene is TRBJ2-5, the V gene TRBV30; 9 bases are shared with TRBD2. From germline, CDR1 is GTSNPN and CDR2 SVGIG (reference sequence). V dropped 6 bases and J dropped 2; count of bases not matched to a gene: 4. The CDR3 length is 13 residues. The CDR3 DNA sequence: TGTGCCTGCGGGACTAGCTGGCAAGAGACCCAGTACTTC. It encodes CACGTSWQETQYF. Complete variable domain (other parts from reference TRBV30 and TRBJ2-5): SQTIHQWPATLVQPVGSPLSLECTVEGTSNPNLYWYRQAAGRGLQLLFYSVGIGQISSEVPQNLSASRPQDRQFILSSKKLLLSDSGFYLCACGTSWQETQYFGPGTRLLVL.

This chain links TRBV29-1 with TRBJ2-3; 9 positions match TRBD2. Trimming took 7 bases from V and 3 from J; bases not matched to a gene: 8. The CDR3 runs 14 residues. Germline values: CDR1 SQVTM, CDR2 ANQGSEA. CDR3: CSARPSGRTDTQYF. The DNA for the CDR3 is TGCAGCGCCCGACCAAGCGGGAGGACAGATACGCAGTATTTT.

The rearrangement joins TRBV7-8 to TRBJ2-3; 8 bases align to TRBD2. J was trimmed by 6 bases and V by 2 bases; bases with no gene match: 16. Germline CDR1 reads SGHVS; CDR2 reads FQNEAQ. There are 18 residues in the CDR3. The CDR3 reads CASSLKVRTGGPSDTQYF. In nucleotides, the CDR3 is TGTGCCAGCAGCTTAAAGGTTCGAACGGGGGGGCCGAGCGATACGCAGTATTTT.

This chain uses TRBV6-5 with TRBJ1-2; D possibly corresponds to TRBD1 (5 bases). The CDR3 spans 12 residues. V was trimmed by 7 bases and J by 4 bases, leaving 10 bases between them. From germline, CDR1 is MNHEY and CDR2 SVGAGI. In DNA form, the CDR3 reads TGTGCCAGCAAGACAGACATCTATGGCTACACCTTC. It specifies CASKTDIYGYTF.

The CDR3 DNA sequence: TGTGCCAGCAGCTTAGCGCTACAGGGGAACACTGAAGCTTTCTTT. Its translation is CASSLALQGNTEAFF. The chain has TRBV7-2 and TRBJ1-1; TRBD1 might be the D (6 bases). In germline, CDR1 is SGHTA, CDR2 FQGNSA. The length of the CDR3 is 15 residues. With 0 bases removed from V and 1 base from J, the gap between germline ends came to 9 bases.

V gene TRBV6-4 combines with J gene TRBJ1-2; D gene uncertain. Looked up from germline, CDR1 is MRHNA and CDR2 is SNTAGT. This CDR3 region has 14 residues. V dropped 0 bases and J dropped 6 bases, with 11 bases sitting between them. The CDR3 DNA follows: TGTGCCAGCAGTGACTCTAGGAGGGCTGATGGCTACACCTTC. This encodes CASSDSRRADGYTF.

The chain couples TRBV7-2 to TRBJ2-1; 9 nucleotides align to TRBD1. The length of the CDR3 is 16 residues. V lost 5 bases and J lost 6; bases outside the gene matches: 11. The V gene's germline CDR1 is SGHTA and CDR2 FQGNSA. Here the CDR3 DNA reads TGTGCCAGCAGCCCAACGAAGACAGGGGGAGGCAATGAGCAGTTCTTC. It translates to CASSPTKTGGGNEQFF.

The chain recombines TRBV27 with TRBJ2-2; D possibly corresponds to TRBD2 (5 bases). V was pared by 3 bases and J by 8 bases, with 22 bases between. Looked up from germline, CDR1 is MNHEY and CDR2 is SMNVEV (reference sequence). This CDR3 is built from 17 residues. This chain's CDR3 is CASSLLSMGAPVGELFF. In DNA form, the CDR3 reads TGTGCCAGCAGTTTGCTGTCCATGGGAGCCCCAGTTGGGGAGCTGTTTTTT.

This chain links TRBV19 with TRBJ1-2, with D possibly being TRBD1 (5 bases). The CDR3 covers 14 residues. Trimming stripped 4 bases from V and 0 bases from J, with 9 bases between. Germline assignment: CDR1 LNHDA and CDR2 SQIVND (reference sequence). DNA of the CDR3: TGTGCCAGTAGTACAGGGTCTCCTAACTATGGCTACACCTTC. It encodes CASSTGSPNYGYTF.